What follows is one T cell receptor beta chain and its context. The source of the sample is a study of T cell changes during pregnancy in multiple sclerosis. Using immunoSEQ multiplex PCR, the repertoire was profiled, and TCRdb retains in-frame clones only, with some absent. This sample has approximately 130,000 clones, with about 96% found just once. Germline V gene lookup returns CDR1 SGHTA and CDR2 FQGNSA. With 3 bases removed from V and 0 bases from J, the gap between germline ends came to 9 bases. The CDR3 runs to 15 residues. The sequencing here drew on peripheral blood, taken after pregnancy. This TCR was recovered from a female donor with multiple sclerosis, enrolled in a pregnancy study. V and J are TRBV7-2 and TRBJ1-5; tentatively, D is TRBD1 (5 bases). The CDR3 is CASSFSGDSNQPQHF. The CDR3 DNA reads TGTGCCAGCAGCTTCTCGGGGGATAGCAATCAGCCCCAGCATTTT. The full variable domain, completed using reference TRBV7-2 and TRBJ1-5, is GAGVSQSPSNKVTEKGKDVELRCDPISGHTALYWYRQSLGQGLEFLIYFQGNSAPDKSGLPSDRFSAERTGGSVSTLTIQRTQQEDSAVYLCASSFSGDSNQPQHFGDGTRLSIL.